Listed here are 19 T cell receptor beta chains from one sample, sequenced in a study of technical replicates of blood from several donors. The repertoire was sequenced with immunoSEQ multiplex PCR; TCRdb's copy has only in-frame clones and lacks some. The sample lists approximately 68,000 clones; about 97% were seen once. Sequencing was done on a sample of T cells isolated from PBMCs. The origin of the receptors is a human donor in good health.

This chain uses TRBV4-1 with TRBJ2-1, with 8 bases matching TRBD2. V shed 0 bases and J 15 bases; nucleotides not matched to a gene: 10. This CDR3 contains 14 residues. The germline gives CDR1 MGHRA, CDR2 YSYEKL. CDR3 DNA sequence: TGCGCCAGCAGCCAAGATCGGGAGCGGGAGATTGGGTTCTTC. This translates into CASSQDREREIGFF.

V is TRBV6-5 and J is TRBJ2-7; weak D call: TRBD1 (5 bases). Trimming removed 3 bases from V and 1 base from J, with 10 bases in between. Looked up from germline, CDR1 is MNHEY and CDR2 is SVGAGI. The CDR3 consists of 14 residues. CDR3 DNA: TGTGCCAGCAGTTATGGGGCAGCATCCTACGAGCAGTACTTC. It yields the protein CASSYGAASYEQYF.

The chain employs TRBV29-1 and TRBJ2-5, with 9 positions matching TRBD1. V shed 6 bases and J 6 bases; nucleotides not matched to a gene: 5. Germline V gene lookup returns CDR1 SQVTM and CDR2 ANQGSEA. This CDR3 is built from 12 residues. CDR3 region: CSVVGQGQTQYF. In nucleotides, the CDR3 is TGCAGCGTAGTTGGACAGGGGCAGACCCAGTACTTC.

CDR3 protein: CASSLLAGVVETQYF. The CDR3 region has the DNA TGTGCCAGCAGTTTATTAGCGGGAGTGGTGGAGACCCAGTACTTC. The chain links TRBV28 to TRBJ2-5, with 9 bases that match TRBD2. The length of the CDR3 is 15 residues. V was pared by 1 base and J by 5 bases, with 5 bases of the junction left unmatched. The V gene's germline CDR1 is MDHEN and CDR2 SYDVKM.

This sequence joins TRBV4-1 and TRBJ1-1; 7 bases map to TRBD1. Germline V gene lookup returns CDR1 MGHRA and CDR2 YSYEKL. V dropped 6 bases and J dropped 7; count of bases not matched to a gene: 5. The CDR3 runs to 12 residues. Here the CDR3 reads CASSPGGLEAFF. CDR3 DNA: TGCGCCAGCAGTCCAGGGGGACTTGAAGCTTTCTTT.

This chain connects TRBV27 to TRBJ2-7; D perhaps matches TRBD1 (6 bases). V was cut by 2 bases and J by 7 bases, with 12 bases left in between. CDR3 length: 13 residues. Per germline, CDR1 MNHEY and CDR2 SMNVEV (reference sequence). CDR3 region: CASSLNLQGEQYF. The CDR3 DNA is TGTGCCAGCAGTTTAAACCTACAGGGAGAGCAGTACTTC.

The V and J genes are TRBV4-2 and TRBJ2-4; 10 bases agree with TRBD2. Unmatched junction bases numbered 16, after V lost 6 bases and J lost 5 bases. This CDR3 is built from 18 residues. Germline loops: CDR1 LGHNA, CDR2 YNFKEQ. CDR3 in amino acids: CASSRRLAGGGVENIQYF. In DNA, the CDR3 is TGTGCCAGCAGTCGAAGACTAGCGGGTGGTGGAGTTGAAAACATTCAGTACTTC.

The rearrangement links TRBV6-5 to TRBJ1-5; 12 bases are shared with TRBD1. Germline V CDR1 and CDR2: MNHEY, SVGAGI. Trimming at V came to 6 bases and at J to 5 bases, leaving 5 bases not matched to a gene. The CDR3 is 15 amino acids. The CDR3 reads CASRSGTGGHQPQHF. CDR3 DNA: TGTGCCAGCAGATCCGGGACAGGGGGCCATCAGCCCCAGCATTTT.

CDR3 protein: CASSPGTGSNEKLFF. The CDR3 DNA is TGTGCCAGCAGCCCCGGGACAGGTTCTAATGAAAAACTGTTTTTT. The chain joins TRBV7-3 to TRBJ1-4, with TRBD1 matching over 8 bases. Germline CDR1 SGHTA, CDR2 FQGTGA. V lost 5 bases, J lost 3 bases, and 5 bases stayed unmatched. This CDR3 is built from 15 residues.

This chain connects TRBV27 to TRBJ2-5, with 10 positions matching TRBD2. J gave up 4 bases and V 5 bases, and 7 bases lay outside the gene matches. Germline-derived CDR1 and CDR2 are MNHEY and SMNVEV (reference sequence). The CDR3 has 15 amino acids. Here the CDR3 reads CASSPGLAARETQYF. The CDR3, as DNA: TGTGCCAGCAGTCCAGGACTAGCGGCCCGAGAGACCCAGTACTTC.

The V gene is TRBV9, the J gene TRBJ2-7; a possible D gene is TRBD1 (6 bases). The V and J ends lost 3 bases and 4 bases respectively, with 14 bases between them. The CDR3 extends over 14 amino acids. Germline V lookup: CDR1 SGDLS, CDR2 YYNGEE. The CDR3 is CASSAAGTPYEQYF. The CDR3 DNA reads TGTGCCAGCAGCGCGGCAGGGACACCTTACGAGCAGTACTTC.

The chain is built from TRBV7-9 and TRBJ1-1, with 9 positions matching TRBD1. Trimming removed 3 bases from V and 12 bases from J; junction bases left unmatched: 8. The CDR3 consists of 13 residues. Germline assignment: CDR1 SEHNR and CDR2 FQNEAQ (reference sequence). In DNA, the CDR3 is TGTGCCAGCAGCTTTACCCCAGGACAGGGGACTTTCTTT. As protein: CASSFTPGQGTFF. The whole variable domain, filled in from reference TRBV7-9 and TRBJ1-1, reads DTGVSQNPRHKITKRGQNVTFRCDPISEHNRLYWYRQTLGQGPEFLTYFQNEAQLEKSRLLSDRFSAERPKGSFSTLEIQRTEQGDSAMYLCASSFTPGQGTFFGQGTRLTVV.

The CDR3 loop reads CASSSLFYDTQYF. The CDR3 coding sequence is TGTGCCAGCAGCTCGTTGTTCTATGATACGCAGTATTTT. The chain has TRBV7-2 and TRBJ2-3; no clear D. CDR3 length: 13 amino acids. V shed 4 bases and J shed 6 bases, with 11 bases lying between them. CDR1 is SGHTA, CDR2 FQGNSA, per germline.

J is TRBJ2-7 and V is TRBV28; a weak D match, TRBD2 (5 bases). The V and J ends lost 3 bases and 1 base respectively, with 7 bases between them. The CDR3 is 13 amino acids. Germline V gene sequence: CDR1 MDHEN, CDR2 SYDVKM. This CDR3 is CASSFGGSYEQYF. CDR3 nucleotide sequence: TGTGCCAGCAGTTTCGGAGGTTCCTACGAGCAGTACTTC.

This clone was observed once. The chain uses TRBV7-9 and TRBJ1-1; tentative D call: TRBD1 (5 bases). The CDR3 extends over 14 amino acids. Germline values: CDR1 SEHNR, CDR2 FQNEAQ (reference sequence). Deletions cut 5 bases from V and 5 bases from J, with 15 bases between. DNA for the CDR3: TGTGCCAGCAGCCCGAGCGCAGGGAGGACTGAAGCTTTCTTT. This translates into CASSPSAGRTEAFF.

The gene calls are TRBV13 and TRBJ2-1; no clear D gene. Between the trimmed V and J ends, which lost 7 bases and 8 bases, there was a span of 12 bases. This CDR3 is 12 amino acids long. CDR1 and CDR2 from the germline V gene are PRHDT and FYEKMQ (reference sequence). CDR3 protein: CASTGPEHEQFF. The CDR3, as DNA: TGTGCCAGCACTGGTCCAGAACATGAGCAGTTCTTC.

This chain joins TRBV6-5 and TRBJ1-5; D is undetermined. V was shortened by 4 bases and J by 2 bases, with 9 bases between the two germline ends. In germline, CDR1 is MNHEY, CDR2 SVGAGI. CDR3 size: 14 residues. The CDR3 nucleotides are TGTGCCAGCAGTTCCGGACTGGGCAATCAGCCCCAGCATTTT. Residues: CASSSGLGNQPQHF.

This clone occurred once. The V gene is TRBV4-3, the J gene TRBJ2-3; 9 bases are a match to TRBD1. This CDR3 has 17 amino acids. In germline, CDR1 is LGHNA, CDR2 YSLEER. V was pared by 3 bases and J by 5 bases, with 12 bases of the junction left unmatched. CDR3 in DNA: TGCGCCAGCAGCCACCCCACAGGACAGGGGAGGGAAGATACGCAGTATTTT. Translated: CASSHPTGQGREDTQYF.

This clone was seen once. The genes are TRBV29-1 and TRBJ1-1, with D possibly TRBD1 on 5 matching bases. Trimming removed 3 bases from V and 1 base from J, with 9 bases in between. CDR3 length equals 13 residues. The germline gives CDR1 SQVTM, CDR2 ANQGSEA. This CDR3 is CSVEGGENTEAFF. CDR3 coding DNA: TGCAGCGTTGAGGGAGGGGAGAACACTGAAGCTTTCTTT.